This T cell receptor beta chain was recovered during a study of glioma-infiltrating T cells after dendritic cell vaccination. As for time point: after dendritic cell vaccination, including at tumor progression/relapse. Germline V CDR1 and CDR2: MDHEN, SYDVKM. J gave up 5 bases and V 3 bases, and 9 bases lay outside the gene matches. The CDR3 has 15 residues. Libraries were prepared by immunoSEQ multiplex PCR; TCRdb keeps only in-frame clonotypes and omits some of them. The table records 55,000 to 75,000 clones, about 79% of them present only once. The input for sequencing was blood, taken after dendritic cell vaccination. The J gene is TRBJ1-2, the V gene TRBV28, with 7 bases lining up with TRBD1. The clonotype originates from a human donor with glioblastoma. This CDR3 reads CASSFPSTGRYGYTF. In DNA form, the CDR3 reads TGTGCCAGCAGTTTCCCCTCGACAGGGAGATATGGCTACACCTTC.